Listed below are T cell receptor beta chains from one sample, sequenced in a study of low-dose radiotherapy and immunotherapy resistance in tumors. TCRdb ran MiXCR on the reads and lists one entry per CDR3 protein. This sample carries roughly 100,000 distinct CDR3 sequences, less than 25% of them seen once, and the ten largest clones take 4.1%. Sequenced material: PBMCs, taken after low-dose radiotherapy plus immunotherapy. These TCRs come from a male donor with prostate cancer. Both conserved end residues are part of each CDR3. A D gene is named only where the DNA matches it firmly. Some rows have no size entry. The others give once, few or many, or a class for an expanded clone.

NA,many,TRBV2,TRBJ1-1,TGTGCCAGCATGGTAACACAGAACACTGAAGCTTTCTTT,CASMVTQNTEAFF
NA,many,TRBV3-1,TRBJ1-1,TGTGCCAGCAGCCAAGGGATAGACATGAACACTGAAGCTTTCTTT,CASSQGIDMNTEAFF
NA,many,TRBV6-5,TRBJ2-7,TGTGCCAGCAGACCAACAGGGAACTCCTACGAGCAGTACTTC,CASRPTGNSYEQYF
NA,NA,TRBV3-1,TRBJ2-6,TGTGCCAGCAGCCAGATGTCCGGGGCCAACGTCCTGACTTTC,CASSQMSGANVLTF
NA,many,TRBV27,TRBJ2-2,TGTGCCAGCAGTGATACAGGGATTTTTGGGGAGCTGTTTTTT,CASSDTGIFGELFF
NA,NA,TRBV6-1,TRBJ1-5,TGTGCCAGCAGAGATATTGGACAGCTTCAGCCCCAGCATTTT,CASRDIGQLQPQHF
TRBD2,many,TRBV11-2,TRBJ2-2,TGTGCCAGCACTTATAGCGGGGGAGGGACCGGGGAGCTGTTTTTT,CASTYSGGGTGELFF
TRBD2,many,TRBV6-4,TRBJ2-3,TGTGCCAGCAGTGATCTGGCTAGCGGGGGCAAAGATACGCAGTATTTT,CASSDLASGGKDTQYF
TRBD1,NA,TRBV4-3,TRBJ2-7,TGCGCCAGCAGCCAAGAGACAGGGGGCGAGCAGTACTTC,CASSQETGGEQYF
NA,many,TRBV6-1,TRBJ1-5,TGTGCCAGCAGGGACCCTGGACGTCAGCCCCAGCATTTT,CASRDPGRQPQHF
NA,many,TRBV7-9,TRBJ2-1,TGTGCCAGCAGCTTAGCGGCGGCTCCCAATGAGCAGTTCTTC,CASSLAAAPNEQFF
NA,many,TRBV2,TRBJ1-3,TGTGCCACCCGAAGCTCTGGAAACACCATATATTTT,CATRSSGNTIYF
TRBD1,many,TRBV12-3/TRBV12-4,TRBJ2-3,TGTGCCAGCAGTCGCCCGGACAGGGGTCAAGATACGCAGTATTTT,CASSRPDRGQDTQYF
NA,NA,TRBV3-1,TRBJ2-1,TGTGCCAGCAGCCAACTTCGGGACTCCAATGAGCAGTTCTTC,CASSQLRDSNEQFF
NA,many,TRBV20-1,TRBJ2-3,TGCAGTGCCGTGAGGGGGGTGGGAGATACGCAGTATTTT,CSAVRGVGDTQYF
TRBD1,many,TRBV12-3/TRBV12-4,TRBJ1-1,TGTGCCAGCAGTTTTTGGCAGGGGGCGGGCACTGAAGCTTTCTTT,CASSFWQGAGTEAFF
NA,few,TRBV5-1,TRBJ2-1,TGCGCCAGCAGCTTGGCGGGGGCCTCCTACAATGAGCAGTTCTTC,CASSLAGASYNEQFF
NA,many,TRBV19,TRBJ2-7,TGTGCCAGTAGTATTGCGGGGGACACCTACGAGCAGTACTTC,CASSIAGDTYEQYF
NA,NA,TRBV20-1,TRBJ2-5,TGCAGTGCCCACCGGGACTCCCAAGAGACCCAGTACTTC,CSAHRDSQETQYF
TRBD2,few,TRBV11-3,TRBJ2-3,TGTGCCAGCAGCTTAGATACCGGGACTAGCAAGTATTTT,CASSLDTGTSKYF
NA,NA,TRBV2,TRBJ2-5,TGTGCCAGCAGTGACCTAGTAGGCCAAGAGACCCAGTACTTC,CASSDLVGQETQYF
TRBD2,many,TRBV5-1,TRBJ2-1,TGCGCCAGCAGCTTGCAGGGCGGGGGGTTATTAGGGAATGAGCAGTTCTTC,CASSLQGGGLLGNEQFF
TRBD1,many,TRBV5-1,TRBJ1-1,TGTGCCAGCAGCTTGGGGACAGGGACTGAAGCTTTCTTT,CASSLGTGTEAFF
TRBD1,NA,TRBV18,TRBJ1-1,TGTGCCAGCTCACCAGGCACAGGGGCTGCGAACACTGAAGCTTTCTTT,CASSPGTGAANTEAFF
NA,many,TRBV16,TRBJ2-3,TGTGCCAGCAGCCCCCAGGTCGCCAATCTGGGGACAGATACGCAGTATTTT,CASSPQVANLGTDTQYF
NA,many,TRBV20-1,TRBJ2-1,TGCAGTGCCACCAAAGATCTCAATGAGCAGTTCTTC,CSATKDLNEQFF
NA,many,TRBV12-3/TRBV12-4,TRBJ1-1,TGTGCCAGCAGTTTATCAGGGAGAGAAGCTTTCTTT,CASSLSGREAFF
NA,NA,TRBV7-2,TRBJ2-3,TGTGCCAGCAGCTCGGACAGCCTTAGCACAGATACGCAGTATTTT,CASSSDSLSTDTQYF
TRBD2,NA,TRBV20-1,TRBJ2-1,TGCAGTGCTAGAGATTCCGGGGGGGCCCGCAATGAGCAGTTCTTC,CSARDSGGARNEQFF
TRBD2,NA,TRBV20-1,TRBJ2-5,TGCAGTGCTAGTTTAAGCGGGGAGGGGACCCAGTACTTC,CSASLSGEGTQYF
NA,many,TRBV29-1,TRBJ2-5,TGCAGCGTTGTTGTCAGTTCGGGAGAGACCCAGTACTTC,CSVVVSSGETQYF
NA,many,TRBV20-1,TRBJ2-5,TGCAGTGCTAGGACGGGGCAAGAGACCCAGTACTTC,CSARTGQETQYF
NA,few,TRBV29-1,TRBJ2-2,TGCAGCGTTGATGCTAGCAGTACCGGGGAGCTGTTTTTT,CSVDASSTGELFF
NA,many,TRBV20-1,TRBJ2-1,TGCAGTGCTCCTAGGTCTGGCGATGAGCAGTTCTTC,CSAPRSGDEQFF
TRBD1,many,TRBV2,TRBJ2-1,TGTGCCAGCAGGTCCGGGACAGGGGCTCTCAATGAGCAGTTCTTC,CASRSGTGALNEQFF
NA,many,TRBV30,TRBJ1-2,TGTGCCTGGAGTGTACAGGGTTACTATGGCTACACCTTC,CAWSVQGYYGYTF
TRBD1,many,TRBV5-8,TRBJ1-2,TGTGCCAGCAGCCCGAAGGACAGGCCTTTCTATGGCTACACCTTC,CASSPKDRPFYGYTF
TRBD2,many,TRBV3-1,TRBJ2-5,TGTGCCAGCAGCCAAGACGGGGACTACCGGGGGACCCAGTACTTC,CASSQDGDYRGTQYF
NA,many,TRBV5-1,TRBJ1-2,TGCGCCAGCAGCTTGACCGGGACACCAAACTATGGCTACACCTTC,CASSLTGTPNYGYTF
NA,many,TRBV7-6,TRBJ2-1,TGTGCCAGCAGCTCACTTATAACCCTCGGAGGGGATGAGCAGTTCTTC,CASSSLITLGGDEQFF
NA,once,TRBV2,TRBJ1-1,TGTGCCAGCAGTGAAGAGGGGGACACTGAAGCTTTCTTT,CASSEEGDTEAFF
NA,many,TRBV20-1,TRBJ2-7,TGCAGTGCTAGAGACCGGACTATCTACGAGCAGTACTTC,CSARDRTIYEQYF
NA,many,TRBV3-1,TRBJ2-3,TGTGCCAGCAGCCGCGGTAGCCCCACAGATACGCAGTATTTT,CASSRGSPTDTQYF
NA,many,TRBV29-1,TRBJ2-3,TGCAGCGCTGACATCCCGAGCACAGATACGCAGTATTTT,CSADIPSTDTQYF
NA,many,TRBV5-1,TRBJ1-5,TGCGCCAGCAGCCTCCTCGGGACGGGTAGCAATCAGCCCCAGCATTTT,CASSLLGTGSNQPQHF
NA,many,TRBV7-9,TRBJ2-1,TGTGCCAGCAGCTCCAGGTACCGGTACGGTGAGCAGTTCTTC,CASSSRYRYGEQFF
TRBD1,many,TRBV11-3,TRBJ2-6,TGTGCCAGCGGCAGATACAGGGGTGCCTCTGGGGCCAACGTCCTGACTTTC,CASGRYRGASGANVLTF
TRBD1,many,TRBV6-6,TRBJ2-4,TGTGCCAGCAGTCCCCGACAGGGGTTGGCCAAAAACATTCAGTACTTC,CASSPRQGLAKNIQYF
TRBD1,many,TRBV3-1,TRBJ1-3,TGTGCCAGCAGCCAAAGACAGGGGACATCTGGAAACACCATATATTTT,CASSQRQGTSGNTIYF
NA,many,TRBV20-1,TRBJ1-4,TGCAGTGCTAGCGCGGACCCCGGCGAAACTAATGAAAAACTGTTTTTT,CSASADPGETNEKLFF